The source of this TCR beta chain is a study of T cell changes during pregnancy in multiple sclerosis. Produced via immunoSEQ multiplex PCR; TCRdb's table is partial and in-frame only. The sample contains fewer than 40,000 clones, 90% to 95% of which appear only once. Germline lookup yields CDR1 MNHEY and CDR2 SVGAGI. The V and J ends lost 6 bases and 1 base, in that order; junction bases with no gene match: 3. The CDR3 runs to 15 residues. J is TRBJ2-2 and V is TRBV6-5, with 9 bases matching TRBD1. Sample: CD4+ T cells from peripheral blood mononuclear cells, taken after pregnancy. The clonotype comes from a female donor with multiple sclerosis, enrolled in a pregnancy study. The DNA for the CDR3 is TGTGCCAGCAGCCCGGGACAGGGGAACACCGGGGAGCTGTTTTTT. This gives the protein CASSPGQGNTGELFF.